These T cell receptor beta chains were read from a single sample in a study of T-cell memory formation after mild COVID-19. MiXCR was run by TCRdb on the 5' RACE reads, yielding one entry per CDR3 protein. The repertoire includes 130,000 to 150,000 distinct CDR3 sequences, less than 20% of them detected once, and about 2.3% sits in the top ten. Input material: PBMCs or a T cell subset sorted from them (not recorded which). These receptors were collected from an adult woman who had mild COVID-19 (a few samples of this study predate the infection). Cell type and time point are not known. The CDR3 runs from the conserved cysteine through the conserved F or W. A D gene is named only where the DNA matches it firmly. Clone size is shown for a subset of rows, as once, few, many or a class of expanded clone.

j_call: TRBJ2-1
v_call: TRBV2
clone_size: .
d_call: TRBD2
cdr3_aa: CASSGLAGVGEQFF
cdr3_nt: TGTGCCAGCAGTGGACTAGCGGGAGTCGGTGAGCAGTTCTTC

j_call: TRBJ2-7
v_call: TRBV7-9
clone_size: few
d_call: .
cdr3_aa: CASSLPQEEDGWAYEQYF
cdr3_nt: TGTGCCAGCAGCTTACCCCAAGAAGAAGACGGATGGGCCTACGAGCAGTACTTC

j_call: TRBJ1-3
v_call: TRBV12-3/TRBV12-4
clone_size: few
d_call: .
cdr3_aa: CASSLGGRNTIYF
cdr3_nt: TGTGCCAGCAGTTTGGGGGGCAGAAACACCATATATTTT

j_call: TRBJ2-7
v_call: TRBV7-2
clone_size: .
d_call: .
cdr3_aa: CASSTRVGLSLYEQYF
cdr3_nt: TGTGCCAGCAGCACACGGGTGGGACTGTCCTTATACGAGCAGTACTTC

j_call: TRBJ1-6
v_call: TRBV3-1
clone_size: few
d_call: TRBD1
cdr3_aa: CASSQVQGNSPLHF
cdr3_nt: TGTGCCAGCAGCCAAGTACAGGGGAATTCACCCCTCCACTTT

j_call: TRBJ2-7
v_call: TRBV9
clone_size: .
d_call: .
cdr3_aa: CASSVETSSYEQYF
cdr3_nt: TGTGCCAGCAGCGTTGAAACCAGCTCCTACGAGCAGTACTTC

j_call: TRBJ2-2
v_call: TRBV7-6
clone_size: few
d_call: TRBD2
cdr3_aa: CASSRSGGSNTGELFF
cdr3_nt: TGTGCCAGCAGCCGTAGCGGGGGATCGAACACCGGGGAGCTGTTTTTT

j_call: TRBJ2-3
v_call: TRBV5-1
clone_size: .
d_call: .
cdr3_aa: CASSPIAPSTDTQYF
cdr3_nt: TGCGCCAGCAGCCCCATAGCTCCTAGCACAGATACGCAGTATTTT

j_call: TRBJ2-1
v_call: TRBV10-3
clone_size: many
d_call: TRBD1
cdr3_aa: CASQGEGYNEQFF
cdr3_nt: TGTGCCTCCCAGGGGGAAGGATACAATGAGCAGTTCTTC

j_call: TRBJ2-2
v_call: TRBV7-9
clone_size: .
d_call: TRBD2
cdr3_aa: CASSLTGTSAGELFF
cdr3_nt: TGTGCCAGCAGCTTAACCGGGACTAGCGCCGGGGAGCTGTTTTTT

j_call: TRBJ2-3
v_call: TRBV6-5
clone_size: .
d_call: TRBD1
cdr3_aa: CASSSWTGPQYF
cdr3_nt: TGTGCCAGCAGTTCGTGGACAGGACCGCAGTATTTT

j_call: TRBJ1-2
v_call: TRBV30
clone_size: few
d_call: .
cdr3_aa: CAWGVWGDGGYTF
cdr3_nt: TGTGCCTGGGGGGTGTGGGGGGATGGAGGCTACACCTTC

j_call: TRBJ2-5
v_call: TRBV9
clone_size: few
d_call: TRBD2
cdr3_aa: CASSVVGLAGETQYF
cdr3_nt: TGTGCCAGCAGCGTAGTGGGACTAGCGGGAGAGACCCAGTACTTC

j_call: TRBJ2-3
v_call: TRBV29-1
clone_size: .
d_call: .
cdr3_aa: CSVLKVHGTDTQYF
cdr3_nt: TGCAGCGTTCTCAAGGTGCACGGTACAGATACGCAGTATTTT

j_call: TRBJ2-6
v_call: TRBV7-9
clone_size: few
d_call: .
cdr3_aa: CASSLVPGRPSGANVLTF
cdr3_nt: TGTGCCAGCAGCTTAGTCCCTGGACGGCCCTCTGGGGCCAACGTCCTGACTTTC

j_call: TRBJ2-1
v_call: TRBV7-2
clone_size: .
d_call: .
cdr3_aa: CASSLDSSGPYNEQFF
cdr3_nt: TGTGCCAGCAGCTTAGATTCTAGTGGACCCTACAATGAGCAGTTCTTC

j_call: TRBJ2-7
v_call: TRBV5-1
clone_size: .
d_call: TRBD2
cdr3_aa: CASSPLAGGNYEQYF
cdr3_nt: TGCGCCAGCAGCCCCCTAGCGGGAGGGAACTACGAGCAGTACTTC

j_call: TRBJ2-7
v_call: TRBV18
clone_size: .
d_call: .
cdr3_aa: CASSPGPSEQYF
cdr3_nt: TGTGCCAGCTCACCGGGGCCTTCCGAGCAGTACTTC

j_call: TRBJ1-1
v_call: TRBV28
clone_size: few
d_call: TRBD1
cdr3_aa: CASSLPTGGTEAFF
cdr3_nt: TGTGCCAGCAGTTTACCGACAGGGGGAACTGAAGCTTTCTTT

j_call: TRBJ2-3
v_call: TRBV27
clone_size: few
d_call: TRBD2
cdr3_aa: CASSPTTSGGRGTQYF
cdr3_nt: TGTGCCAGCAGTCCCACGACTAGCGGGGGTCGGGGTACGCAGTATTTT

j_call: TRBJ1-5
v_call: TRBV29-1
clone_size: few
d_call: TRBD1
cdr3_aa: CSVKGASNQPQHF
cdr3_nt: TGCAGCGTCAAGGGGGCGAGCAATCAGCCCCAGCATTTT

j_call: TRBJ2-2
v_call: TRBV4-2
clone_size: few
d_call: .
cdr3_aa: CASSQDGASRGRNTGELFF
cdr3_nt: TGTGCCAGCAGCCAAGATGGGGCGTCGAGGGGAAGGAACACCGGGGAGCTGTTTTTT

j_call: TRBJ2-5
v_call: TRBV7-2
clone_size: few
d_call: TRBD2
cdr3_aa: CASSSSGEETQYF
cdr3_nt: TGTGCCAGCAGCTCTAGCGGGGAAGAGACCCAGTACTTC

j_call: TRBJ2-3
v_call: TRBV6-6
clone_size: few
d_call: TRBD1
cdr3_aa: CATTPGGTGVNTQYF
cdr3_nt: TGTGCCACCACTCCCGGTGGGACAGGGGTAAATACGCAGTATTTT

j_call: TRBJ2-2
v_call: TRBV30
clone_size: .
d_call: TRBD2
cdr3_aa: CAWSSGLAGGGELFF
cdr3_nt: TGTGCCTGGAGCTCGGGACTAGCGGGAGGCGGGGAGCTGTTTTTT

j_call: TRBJ2-1
v_call: TRBV5-1
clone_size: .
d_call: TRBD2
cdr3_aa: CASSLGARAGGSYNEQFF
cdr3_nt: TGCGCCAGCAGCTTGGGAGCAAGGGCGGGAGGCTCCTACAATGAGCAGTTCTTC

j_call: TRBJ1-2
v_call: TRBV29-1
clone_size: few
d_call: .
cdr3_aa: CSAIVAYGYTF
cdr3_nt: TGCAGCGCCATTGTCGCCTATGGCTACACCTTC

j_call: TRBJ2-7
v_call: TRBV10-3
clone_size: few
d_call: .
cdr3_aa: CAISEETTVAYEQYF
cdr3_nt: TGTGCCATCAGTGAAGAGACAACCGTGGCCTACGAGCAGTACTTC

j_call: TRBJ1-1
v_call: TRBV20-1
clone_size: .
d_call: TRBD1
cdr3_aa: CSARGTGRNTEAFF
cdr3_nt: TGCAGTGCTAGAGGGACAGGGAGGAACACTGAAGCTTTCTTT

j_call: TRBJ2-2
v_call: TRBV7-6
clone_size: .
d_call: TRBD2
cdr3_aa: CASSQGLAKNTGELFF
cdr3_nt: TGTGCCAGCAGCCAGGGACTAGCGAAAAACACCGGGGAGCTGTTTTTT

j_call: TRBJ1-2
v_call: TRBV19
clone_size: .
d_call: .
cdr3_aa: CASSPTGVSSGYTF
cdr3_nt: TGTGCCAGTAGCCCAACGGGGGTCTCAAGCGGCTACACCTTC

j_call: TRBJ1-1
v_call: TRBV20-1
clone_size: few
d_call: .
cdr3_aa: CSAFGAGAPYEAFF
cdr3_nt: TGCAGTGCCTTCGGAGCAGGGGCCCCCTATGAAGCTTTCTTT

j_call: TRBJ2-3
v_call: TRBV18
clone_size: few
d_call: .
cdr3_aa: CASSLILADTQYF
cdr3_nt: TGTGCCAGCTCACTTATACTAGCAGATACGCAGTATTTT

j_call: TRBJ1-1
v_call: TRBV5-1
clone_size: few
d_call: .
cdr3_aa: CASSPEQVNTEAFF
cdr3_nt: TGCGCCAGCAGCCCGGAACAGGTGAACACTGAAGCTTTCTTT

j_call: TRBJ2-6
v_call: TRBV5-1
clone_size: .
d_call: .
cdr3_aa: CASSLLSSGANVLTF
cdr3_nt: TGCGCCAGCAGCTTGCTTTCGTCTGGGGCCAACGTCCTGACTTTC

j_call: TRBJ2-1
v_call: TRBV6-2/TRBV6-3
clone_size: few
d_call: TRBD2
cdr3_aa: CASSYPGLAPFF
cdr3_nt: TGTGCCAGCAGTTACCCCGGACTAGCGCCCTTCTTC

j_call: TRBJ2-1
v_call: TRBV7-2
clone_size: many
d_call: TRBD2
cdr3_aa: CASSSRAGGRVNEQFF
cdr3_nt: TGTGCCAGCAGCTCCCGAGCGGGAGGCCGGGTAAATGAGCAGTTCTTC

j_call: TRBJ2-1
v_call: TRBV7-9
clone_size: .
d_call: .
cdr3_aa: CASSIYNEQFF
cdr3_nt: TGTGCCAGCAGCATCTACAATGAGCAGTTCTTC

j_call: TRBJ2-7
v_call: TRBV12-3/TRBV12-4
clone_size: .
d_call: .
cdr3_aa: CASTQGYEQYF
cdr3_nt: TGTGCCAGCACCCAGGGGTACGAGCAGTACTTC

j_call: TRBJ2-7
v_call: TRBV12-3/TRBV12-4
clone_size: few
d_call: TRBD2
cdr3_aa: CASSLVIVGTTIKDSYEQYF
cdr3_nt: TGTGCCAGCAGTTTGGTTATAGTAGGGACTACGATTAAAGACTCCTACGAGCAGTACTTC

j_call: TRBJ1-1
v_call: TRBV12-3/TRBV12-4
clone_size: few
d_call: .
cdr3_aa: CASSPQGDGEAFF
cdr3_nt: TGTGCCAGCAGTCCTCAAGGGGACGGTGAAGCTTTCTTT

j_call: TRBJ2-3
v_call: TRBV7-2
clone_size: many
d_call: .
cdr3_aa: CASSSRQSTDTQYF
cdr3_nt: TGTGCCAGCAGCTCCAGACAGAGCACAGATACGCAGTATTTT

j_call: TRBJ2-7
v_call: TRBV5-6
clone_size: .
d_call: TRBD1
cdr3_aa: CASNRRQGVEQYF
cdr3_nt: TGTGCCAGCAACCGAAGACAGGGGGTGGAGCAGTACTTC

j_call: TRBJ2-6
v_call: TRBV7-2
clone_size: few
d_call: .
cdr3_aa: CASSFRVLSGANVLTF
cdr3_nt: TGTGCCAGCAGCTTCAGAGTCCTAAGTGGGGCCAACGTCCTGACTTTC

j_call: TRBJ2-3
v_call: TRBV7-8
clone_size: few
d_call: TRBD2
cdr3_aa: CASSPRGLASSTDTQYF
cdr3_nt: TGTGCCAGCAGCCCTAGGGGACTAGCGTCTAGCACAGATACGCAGTATTTT

j_call: TRBJ2-7
v_call: TRBV5-6
clone_size: .
d_call: .
cdr3_aa: CASSSPSAYEQYF
cdr3_nt: TGTGCCAGCAGCTCTCCTAGCGCCTACGAGCAGTACTTC

j_call: TRBJ1-4
v_call: TRBV20-1
clone_size: once
d_call: .
cdr3_aa: CSARRAPTNEKLFF
cdr3_nt: TGCAGTGCTCGCAGAGCTCCAACTAATGAAAAACTGTTTTTT

j_call: TRBJ2-5
v_call: TRBV7-2
clone_size: many
d_call: .
cdr3_aa: CASSLEYQTETQYF
cdr3_nt: TGTGCCAGCAGCTTAGAGTACCAGACGGAGACCCAGTACTTC

j_call: TRBJ1-1
v_call: TRBV11-2
clone_size: .
d_call: TRBD1
cdr3_aa: CASSVGTALNTEAFF
cdr3_nt: TGTGCCAGCAGCGTAGGGACAGCTCTGAACACTGAAGCTTTCTTT

j_call: TRBJ2-3
v_call: TRBV12-3/TRBV12-4
clone_size: few
d_call: .
cdr3_aa: CASSFIVTQDTQYF
cdr3_nt: TGTGCCAGCAGTTTTATAGTCACCCAAGATACGCAGTATTTT

j_call: TRBJ2-2
v_call: TRBV24-1
clone_size: .
d_call: TRBD1
cdr3_aa: CATSSRGPTGELFF
cdr3_nt: TGTGCCACCAGTTCTAGGGGGCCCACCGGGGAGCTGTTTTTT

j_call: TRBJ2-3
v_call: TRBV7-9
clone_size: few
d_call: TRBD2
cdr3_aa: CASSLAGTSGLADTQYF
cdr3_nt: TGTGCCAGCAGCTTAGCAGGGACTAGCGGACTCGCAGATACGCAGTATTTT

j_call: TRBJ2-1
v_call: TRBV20-1
clone_size: few
d_call: TRBD2
cdr3_aa: CSARLAGGSNEQFF
cdr3_nt: TGCAGTGCCAGACTAGCGGGAGGGTCCAATGAGCAGTTCTTC